This T cell receptor beta chain was captured by sequencing in a study of blood T cells in healthy people across ages (dated by TCRdb to 2015 to 2017). In terms of the full investigation: In model experiments, roughly one uniquely barcoded TCR beta cDNA molecule per two T cells was captured by template switching. For two donors (one aged 18 to 29 and one aged 80 or older), the study analyzed two additional independent replicas of 1 million unique cDNA reads from the same blood draw. Age-related changes in TCR beta repertoire diversity were measured in the study by deep sequencing normalized with unique cDNA molecular identifiers. Donors of different ages were randomly distributed across sequencing lanes to avoid experimental bias. The donors were split into four age groups: young (average around 15 years), middle-aged (roughly 39), aged (around 67) and long-lived (approximately 80). Study-wide findings and limitations: Observed TCR beta diversity per million T cells fell roughly linearly with age, and a significant reduction was already apparent by age approximately 40. Because the CMV infection status of the donors was unknown, age-related changes in expanded clonotypes may potentially have been confounded. Estimates of total diversity based on one million sequenced T cells were regarded as lower bounds and as underestimates. Because profiling used bulk unsorted PBMCs, naive and antigen-experienced compartments could not be compared conclusively. There was a strong correlation between observed TCR beta diversity and the percentage of naive T cells measured by flow cytometry. Compared with the aged group, the long-lived group had more naive CD4+ T cells, fewer expanded clones and increased TCR diversity, a pattern suggesting age selection.

CDR1 and CDR2 (SGHRS, YFSETQ) derive from the germline V gene. V sheds 5 bases and J sheds 6 bases, leaving 17 bases between their ends. Spanning cysteine to phenylalanine, the CDR3 consists of 15 amino acids. The only DNA kept is the CDR3, 45 bases in frame from the first base. Donors were under 40 systemically healthy Caucasian individuals from Russia aged roughly 6 to 100 years. Around 10 milliliters of peripheral blood were drawn from each donor into EDTA-treated Vacutainer tubes. Ficoll-Paque density-gradient centrifugation was used to isolate PBMCs, with at least 7 million per sample. Total RNA was extracted from PBMCs with Trizol reagent, with at least 6 micrograms obtained per sample. Naive CD45RAhigh/CD27high T cell percentages were measured by flow cytometry on a PBMC aliquot from every donor. Library generation was performed with 5' RACE. These reads were obtained on an Illumina HiSeq 2500. A second roughly 6 to 12 cycle PCR used a sample-barcoded 5' primer and a J-beta primer mix. A unique molecular identifier was introduced onto each TCR beta cDNA molecule by a template-switch 5' adaptor carrying 12 random nucleotides. At least 3 million CDR3-containing paired-end reads were obtained from each sample. First-strand cDNA synthesis was performed from all RNA using the Mint cDNA synthesis kit, with priming by a TRBC-specific oligonucleotide. All cDNA was treated with uracil-DNA glycosylase and then went through a first 18-cycle PCR with the universal primers M1SS and BC2_uni_R. The study's processing was this. For normalization, 1 million high-quality reads were randomly selected from each sample, with every read carrying a distinct molecular identifier. Reads with shared molecular identifiers were discarded instead of being binned into consensus sequences. MiTCR, with a Q25 quality threshold and the strictest error-elimination algorithm, was used for CDR3 identification, clonotype clustering and error correction. A nonparametric unseen species model with Euler transformation was used to estimate a lower bound on total TCR beta diversity. Through fastp at Q25 and MiXCR, TCRdb rebuilt clones from the public reads, retaining in-frame beta chains. Here each entry gathers all rows of one CDR3 protein and keeps the most common genes and DNA. Clone size and V and J calls follow TCRdb, not the original study. The sample yields 650,000 to 800,000 distinct CDR3 sequences; 40% to 50% were counted once. The ten largest clones take up about 19% of the sample.

Turning to this clonotype: The antigen it recognizes is unknown. One base away there is no much larger clone; base qualities are not given.

The TCR comes from a man in his 60s in good health. Material for sequencing was blood. This chain is built from TRBV5-1 and TRBJ1-4; a tentative D match to TRBD1 spans 5 bases. The sequenced DNA is TGCGCCAGCAGTAATGGGGCGCTCGGCGATGAAAAACTGTTTTTT. It translates as CASSNGALGDEKLFF.